This T cell receptor beta chain was obtained from a study of blood T cell repertoires in COVID-19 (dated by TCRdb to 2018 to 2020). For context, the study as a whole: The collaborator samples originated in the United States, Italy and Spain and spanned the acute and convalescent phases of COVID-19. The prospective study material was composed of cDNA or gDNA derived from T cells, B-cell-depleted T cells, or PBMCs. The dataset comprised deeply sampled blood TCRbeta repertoires from subjects exposed to, actively infected with, or recovered from COVID-19. The repertoires were released in a freely available public database meant as a resource for research on the immune response to SARS-CoV-2. The samples were drawn from the first 160 participants of the ongoing ImmuneRACE study and from 1,254 subjects provided by 6 global collaborators. A de-identified subject ID, COVID-19 status, age in years and sex were almost always included in the sample metadata. Where HLA class I and class II types were available, the types were taken from metadata supplied by the sample provider, not from assay-based typing.

The collaborating institutions used their own protocols to collect whole blood in K2EDTA tubes. For TCRbeta analysis, collaborators shipped samples in one of three forms: frozen whole blood, isolated PBMCs, or DNA extracted from either of those sample types. TCRbeta CDR3 regions were amplified from genomic DNA using the immunoSEQ Assay, a bias-controlled multiplex PCR. In the authors' own workflow: The number of nucleated cells in each sample was estimated from the amplification of reference gene primers within the assay. To quantify the absolute abundance of each unique TCRbeta CDR3 rearrangement, sequence reads were collapsed and filtered. Productive Simpson clonality was computed per sample as the square root of Simpson's diversity index over productive rearrangements. TCRdb provides this immuneACCESS table in a form limited to in-frame rearrangements. Some clones are lacking; in checked studies, under half of them reflect an unresolved V gene, and why the rest are absent is not known. V, J and clone size derive from that table, while D and trimming were established from the DNA sequence. The sample has about 29,000 clones on record, 75% to 90% of them singletons. 15% to 20% of the sample rests with the top ten.

Study-wide conclusions, independent of this receptor: How much clinical and demographic metadata was included differed by source and by participant, and the metadata was provided uncurated.

To note about this clone: The antigen this receptor binds is unknown. The sample holds no much larger clone one base away, and base qualities are not on file.

The junction carries 17 bases between V and J, which are trimmed by 1 base and 7 bases respectively. The CDR3, cysteine through phenylalanine, is 17 amino acids long. Just CDR3 DNA is preserved here, 51 bases in frame from base 1. Via the germline V gene, CDR1 is SGHTA and CDR2 FQGNSA. Sequences were obtained from peripheral blood. The chain employs TRBV7-2 and TRBJ1-6, with the D segment identity uncertain. This TCR was recovered from a man older than 75 with acute or convalescent COVID-19. The base sequence is TGTGCCAGCAGCTTAGTGATGGCAGCGAATACGAATTCACCCCTCCACTTT. This translates into CASSLVMAANTNSPLHF.